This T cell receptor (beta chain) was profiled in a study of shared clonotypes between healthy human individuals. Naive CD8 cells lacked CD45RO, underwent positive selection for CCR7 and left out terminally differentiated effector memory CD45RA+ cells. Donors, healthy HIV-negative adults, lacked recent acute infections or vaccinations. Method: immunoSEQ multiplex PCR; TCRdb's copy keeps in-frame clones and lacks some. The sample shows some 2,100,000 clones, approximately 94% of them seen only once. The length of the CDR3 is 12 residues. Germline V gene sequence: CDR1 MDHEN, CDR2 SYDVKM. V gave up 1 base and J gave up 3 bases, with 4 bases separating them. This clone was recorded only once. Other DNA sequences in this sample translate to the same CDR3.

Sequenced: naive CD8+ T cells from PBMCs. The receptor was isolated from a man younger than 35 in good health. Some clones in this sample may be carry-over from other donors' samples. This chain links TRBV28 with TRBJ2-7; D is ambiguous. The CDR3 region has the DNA TGTGCCAGCAGTTTATCTGACTACGAGCAGTACTTC. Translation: CASSLSDYEQYF.